The source of this T cell receptor beta chain is a study of blood T cell repertoires in COVID-19. Sequencing used immunoSEQ multiplex PCR; TCRdb keeps in-frame clones, though not all of them. The sample includes 150,000 to 200,000 clones, 80% of them seen just once. There are 13 residues in the CDR3. The junction had 5 bases not matched to a gene; V was cut back by 3 bases and J by 10 bases. From germline, CDR1 is LNHNV and CDR2 YYDKDF (reference sequence). The sequence was collected from a woman aged 55-69 years who had recovered from COVID-19. V usage is TRBV15 and J usage is TRBJ1-1; 10 nucleotides align to TRBD1. Input material: PBMCs or T cells enriched from blood (not recorded which). The CDR3 sequence: CATSRDRGSLAFF. The CDR3 DNA follows: TGTGCCACCAGCAGGGACAGGGGGTCGTTAGCTTTCTTT.